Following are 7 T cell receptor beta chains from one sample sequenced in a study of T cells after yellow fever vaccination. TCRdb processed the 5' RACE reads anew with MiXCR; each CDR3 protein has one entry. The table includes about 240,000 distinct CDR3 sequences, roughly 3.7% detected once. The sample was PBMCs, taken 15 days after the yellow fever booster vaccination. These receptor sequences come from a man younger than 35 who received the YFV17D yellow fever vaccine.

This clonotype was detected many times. CDR3 DNA sequence: TGCAGTGCTAGTCCCCCCGCGGCAGCGAACACTGAAGCTTTCTTT. Translating it yields CSASPPAAANTEAFF. The rearrangement joins TRBV20-1 to TRBJ1-1; no clear D. The V end was cut by 3 bases, the J end by 1 base, with 15 bases between. The CDR3 length is 15 residues. In germline, CDR1 is DFQATT, CDR2 SNEGSKA (reference sequence).

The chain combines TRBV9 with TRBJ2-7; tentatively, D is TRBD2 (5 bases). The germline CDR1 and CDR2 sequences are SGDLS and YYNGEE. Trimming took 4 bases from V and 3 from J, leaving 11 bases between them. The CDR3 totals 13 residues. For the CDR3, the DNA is TGTGCCAGCAGCCTAGCCATTTACTACGAGCAGTACTTC. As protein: CASSLAIYYEQYF.

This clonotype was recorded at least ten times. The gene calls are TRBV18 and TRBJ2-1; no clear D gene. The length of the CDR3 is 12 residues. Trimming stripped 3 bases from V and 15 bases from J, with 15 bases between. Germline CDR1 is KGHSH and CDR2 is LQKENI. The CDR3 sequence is CASSPLNPKGFF. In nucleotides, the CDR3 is TGTGCCAGCTCACCCCTTAACCCGAAGGGGTTCTTC.

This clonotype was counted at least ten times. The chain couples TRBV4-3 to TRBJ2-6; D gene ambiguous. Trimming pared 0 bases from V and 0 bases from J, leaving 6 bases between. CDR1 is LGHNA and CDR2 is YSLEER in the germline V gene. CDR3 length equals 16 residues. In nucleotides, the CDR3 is TGCGCCAGCAGCCAAGAGAGTAGCTCTGGGGCCAACGTCCTGACTTTC. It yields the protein CASSQESSSGANVLTF.

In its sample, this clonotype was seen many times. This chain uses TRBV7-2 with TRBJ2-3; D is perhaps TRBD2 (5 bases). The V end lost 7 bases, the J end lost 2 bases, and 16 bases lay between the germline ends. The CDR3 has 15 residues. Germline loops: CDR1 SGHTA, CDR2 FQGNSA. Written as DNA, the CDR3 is TGTGCCAGCATCAAAATGGCGGGTTTCACAGATACGCAGTATTTT. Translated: CASIKMAGFTDTQYF.

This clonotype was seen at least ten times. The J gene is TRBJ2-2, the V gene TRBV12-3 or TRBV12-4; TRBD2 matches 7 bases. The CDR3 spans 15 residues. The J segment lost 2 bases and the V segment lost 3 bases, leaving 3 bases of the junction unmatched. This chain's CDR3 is CASSFRLANTGELFF. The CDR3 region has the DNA TGTGCCAGCAGTTTCCGACTAGCTAACACCGGGGAGCTGTTTTTT.

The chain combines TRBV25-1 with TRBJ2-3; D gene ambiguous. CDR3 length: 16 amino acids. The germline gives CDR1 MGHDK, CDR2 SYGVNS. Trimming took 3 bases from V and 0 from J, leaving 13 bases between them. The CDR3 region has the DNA TGTGCCAGCAGTGAGAGCGCCGCCCCTAGCACAGATACGCAGTATTTT. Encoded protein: CASSESAAPSTDTQYF.